Listed here are 21 T cell receptor beta chains from one sample, sequenced in a study of OX40 agonist ivuxolimab in advanced cancers. Measured with immunoSEQ multiplex PCR; TCRdb has only the in-frame clones, and not every one. This table has 92,000 or so clones, 85% to 90% appearing once. Material: CD4+ or CD8+ T cells sorted from blood, obtained in a trial of the OX40 agonist ivuxolimab. The receptors come from an adult with an advanced solid tumor such as melanoma, head and neck, liver or kidney cancer.

This sequence joins TRBV5-1 and TRBJ2-1; 15 bases are shared with TRBD2. Germline CDR1 is SGHRS and CDR2 is YFSETQ. This CDR3 comprises 16 residues. V trimming: 3 bases; J trimming: 5 bases; junction bases outside the gene matches: 3. CDR3 protein: CASSSGTSGRNNEQFF. The CDR3 nucleotides read TGCGCCAGCAGCTCGGGGACTAGCGGGAGGAACAATGAGCAGTTCTTC.

This clone appeared a single time. This sequence joins TRBV7-2 and TRBJ1-3; D is unresolved. Germline V lookup: CDR1 SGHTA, CDR2 FQGNSA. Trimming took off 0 bases at V and 9 bases at J, with 6 bases between the two ends. The CDR3 is 12 amino acids. The CDR3 protein is CASSLAGGTIYF. CDR3 coding DNA: TGTGCCAGCAGCTTAGCGGGAGGCACCATATATTTT.

This clone has a handful of counts. V is TRBV6-5 and J is TRBJ2-1; tentatively, D is TRBD1 or TRBD2 (5 bases each). From germline, CDR1 is MNHEY and CDR2 SVGAGI. The CDR3 length is 11 residues. V was shortened by 10 bases and J by 7 bases, with 11 bases between the two germline ends. The CDR3 DNA reads TGTGCCACCATCTGGGGGAATGAGCAGTTCTTC. Translation gives CATIWGNEQFF.

This clone has only a few counts. The CDR3 region has the DNA TGTGCCAGCAGCTTAGAGGACGGCTCGTGGGAAACCCAGTACTTC. This encodes CASSLEDGSWETQYF. The chain links TRBV7-2 to TRBJ2-5; D gene ambiguous. Germline V lookup: CDR1 SGHTA, CDR2 FQGNSA. The CDR3 length is 15 residues. V dropped 1 base and J dropped 8 bases, with 17 bases sitting between them.

This clone came up once. This sequence joins TRBV5-1 and TRBJ1-5; 7 bases are shared with TRBD1. Losses at the gene ends were 5 bases for V and 4 bases for J; bases not matched to a gene: 9. Germline loops: CDR1 SGHRS, CDR2 YFSETQ. The CDR3 spans 15 residues. The CDR3 DNA follows: TGCGCCAGCAGTCCCAGGGGGGGGCCGAATCAGCCCCAGCATTTT. It yields the protein CASSPRGGPNQPQHF. Combining the CDR3 with reference TRBV5-1 and TRBJ1-5 gives the whole variable domain KAGVTQTPRYLIKTRGQQVTLSCSPISGHRSVSWYQQTPGQGLQFLFEYFSETQRNKGNFPGRFSGRQFSNSRSEMNVSTLELGDSALYLCASSPRGGPNQPQHFGDGTRLSIL.

The chain couples TRBV10-3 to TRBJ2-1, with D perhaps TRBD2 (5 bases). This CDR3 is built from 11 residues. V lost 7 bases and J lost 9, with 10 bases in between. Germline V lookup: CDR1 ENHRY, CDR2 SYGVKD. The CDR3 DNA reads as TGTGCCATCATGACTGCGGGTGAGCAGTTCTTC. This encodes CAIMTAGEQFF.

The V call is TRBV19, the J call TRBJ1-4, with no clear D. The CDR3 has 16 residues. Germline V lookup: CDR1 LNHDA, CDR2 SQIVND (reference sequence). Trimming shortened V by 0 bases and J by 7 bases, and 15 bases separated the two germline ends. CDR3 coding DNA: TGTGCCAGTAGTATAGACGTTTTTATCCGGGGTGAAAAACTGTTTTTT. Translation gives CASSIDVFIRGEKLFF.

This chain joins TRBV6-6 and TRBJ2-7, with 7 nucleotides matching TRBD2. The ends lost 0 bases at V and 7 bases at J; junction bases unmatched: 9. The CDR3 covers 15 residues. The germline gives CDR1 MNHNY, CDR2 SVGAGI (reference sequence). Written as DNA, the CDR3 is TGTGCCAGCAGTTACTCGATTGGGGGAGGGGAAGAGCAGTACTTC. Its protein product is CASSYSIGGGEEQYF.

The V and J genes are TRBV7-8 and TRBJ2-1; 11 bases match TRBD2. Germline values: CDR1 SGHVS, CDR2 FQNEAQ. The V segment lost 0 bases and the J segment 10 bases; nucleotides outside the gene matches: 5. The CDR3 is 15 amino acids. This chain's CDR3 is CASSLAGTSGGEQFF. The CDR3 DNA follows: TGTGCCAGCAGCTTAGCCGGGACTAGCGGCGGCGAGCAGTTCTTC.

V is TRBV5-8 and J is TRBJ1-5; 10 bases align to TRBD1. The V segment lost 4 bases and the J segment 1 base; nucleotides outside the gene matches: 5. In germline, CDR1 is SGHTS, CDR2 YDEGEE. This CDR3 comprises 16 residues. The CDR3 coding sequence is TGTGCCAGCAGCCGGGGGGGACAGGGGAGCAATCAGCCCCAGCATTTT. Its protein product is CASSRGGQGSNQPQHF. Together with reference TRBV5-8 and TRBJ1-5, the CDR3 gives the full variable domain: EAGVTQSPTHLIKTRGQQATLRCSPISGHTSVYWYQQALGLGLQFLLWYDEGEERNRGNFPPRFSGRQFPNYSSELNVNALELEDSALYLCASSRGGQGSNQPQHFGDGTRLSIL.

The chain combines TRBV4-1 with TRBJ2-7, with D unresolved. Trimming cost V 3 bases and J 4 bases, with 10 bases left between them. This CDR3 contains 13 residues. Germline V gives CDR1 MGHRA, CDR2 YSYEKL. The CDR3 here is CASSQGLRYEQYF. CDR3 nucleotide sequence: TGCGCCAGCAGCCAGGGCCTGAGATACGAGCAGTACTTC.

This rearrangement joins TRBV4-3 to TRBJ2-1; 8 bases map to TRBD2. The CDR3 is 16 residues long. Germline V CDR1 and CDR2: LGHNA, YSLEER. J gave up 6 bases and V 4 bases, and 11 bases lay outside the gene matches. The CDR3: CASSPGGAGAFNEQFF. The CDR3 DNA follows: TGCGCCAGCAGCCCCGGGGGAGCGGGAGCGTTCAATGAGCAGTTCTTC.

This clone was found once. The gene calls are TRBV2 and TRBJ1-2, with unresolved D. This CDR3 comprises 14 residues. Germline V gene lookup returns CDR1 SNHLY and CDR2 FYNNEI. Between the trimmed V and J ends, which lost 3 bases and 4 bases, there was a span of 12 bases. The CDR3 bases are TGTGCCAGCAGTGAGTCGGCAGTCGGCTATGGCTACACCTTC. It specifies CASSESAVGYGYTF.

The genes are TRBV19 and TRBJ1-1; weak D call: TRBD1 (5 bases). Trimming removed 3 bases at V and 7 bases at J, with 15 bases between. CDR3 length: 14 residues. Germline V CDR1 and CDR2: LNHDA, SQIVND (reference sequence). CDR3 sequence reads: CASSISTGVVEAFF. The CDR3 DNA sequence: TGTGCCAGTAGTATCAGTACGGGGGTGGTTGAAGCTTTCTTT.

The chain recombines TRBV6-1 with TRBJ2-5, with 7 bases matching TRBD1. The CDR3 has 13 amino acids. Germline values: CDR1 MNHNS, CDR2 SASEGT. The trim removed 6 bases at V and 5 bases at J, leaving 6 bases unmatched. Here the CDR3 reads CASRIQGYETQYF. The CDR3 bases are TGTGCCAGCAGAATACAGGGGTATGAGACCCAGTACTTC.

The rearrangement links TRBV5-4 to TRBJ2-5, with 9 bases identical to TRBD2. This CDR3 comprises 15 residues. The germline V gene has CDR1 SGHNT and CDR2 YYREEE (reference sequence). V trimming: 4 bases; J trimming: 5 bases; junction bases outside the gene matches: 9. CDR3 sequence reads: CASSDTGTSSETQYF. The CDR3 DNA sequence: TGTGCCAGCAGCGACACCGGGACTAGCAGCGAGACCCAGTACTTC. The variable domain in full, with the rest retrieved from reference TRBV5-4 and TRBJ2-5, is ETGVTQSPTHLIKTRGQQVTLRCSSQSGHNTVSWYQQALGQGPQFIFQYYREEENGRGNFPPRFSGLQFPNYSSELNVNALELDDSALYLCASSDTGTSSETQYFGPGTRLLVL.

The V and J genes are TRBV6-5 and TRBJ2-7, with D possibly being TRBD2 (6 bases). From germline, CDR1 is MNHEY and CDR2 SVGAGI. The CDR3 extends over 13 amino acids. Trimming removed 8 bases from V and 5 bases from J, with 16 bases in between. For the CDR3, the DNA is TGTGCCAGCTGGAAGATCGGGGGAAACGAGCAGTACTTC. Translation gives CASWKIGGNEQYF.

The chain links TRBV15 to TRBJ2-5; 7 bases align to TRBD2. J lost 5 bases, V lost 1 base, and 4 bases had no gene match. CDR1 is LNHNV and CDR2 is YYDKDF in the germline V gene (reference sequence). The CDR3 contains 14 residues. CDR3 loop: CATSRGGGSETQYF. The CDR3 region has the DNA TGTGCCACCAGCAGAGGGGGGGGTTCGGAGACCCAGTACTTC. Using reference TRBV15 and TRBJ2-5 for the parts outside the CDR3, the full variable domain is DAMVIQNPRYQVTQFGKPVTLSCSQTLNHNVMYWYQQKSSQAPKLLFHYYDKDFNNEADTPDNFQSRRPNTSFCFLDIRSPGLGDTAMYLCATSRGGGSETQYFGPGTRLLVL.

The J gene is TRBJ2-1, the V gene TRBV7-9, with TRBD2 matching over 9 bases. V trimming: 6 bases; J trimming: 8 bases; junction bases outside the gene matches: 11. This CDR3 comprises 15 residues. Germline CDR1 SEHNR, CDR2 FQNEAQ (reference sequence). CDR3 nucleotide sequence: TGTGCCAGCAGGGCGACTAGCGGACCCCGAGATGAGCAGTTCTTC. Its translation: CASRATSGPRDEQFF.

The chain is built from TRBV19 and TRBJ2-7; 8 bases are shared with TRBD2. CDR1 LNHDA and CDR2 SQIVND come from the germline V gene (reference sequence). Trimming cost V 5 bases and J 2 bases; bases outside gene matches: 8. The CDR3 spans 15 residues. The CDR3 protein is CASSSSGSPPYEQYF. For the CDR3, the DNA is TGTGCCAGTAGTTCGAGCGGGAGTCCCCCCTACGAGCAGTACTTC. The full variable domain, rest sourced from reference TRBV19 and TRBJ2-7, is DGGITQSPKYLFRKEGQNVTLSCEQNLNHDAMYWYRQDPGQGLRLIYYSQIVNDFQKGDIAEGYSVSREKKESFPLTVTSAQKNPTAFYLCASSSSGSPPYEQYFGPGTRLTVT.

The gene calls are TRBV18 and TRBJ2-2; D is unresolved. The length of the CDR3 is 15 residues. V dropped 3 bases and J dropped 2 bases, with 10 bases sitting between them. Germline CDR1 reads KGHSH; CDR2 reads LQKENI. CDR3 sequence reads: CASSPEAVNTGELFF. Here the CDR3 DNA reads TGTGCCAGCTCACCCGAGGCGGTCAACACCGGGGAGCTGTTTTTT.